This T cell receptor (beta chain) was observed in a study of blood T cells in healthy people across ages. Combining a sample-barcoded 5' primer with a J-beta primer mix, a second PCR ran for about 6 to 12 cycles. Researchers report that a template-switch adaptor with 12 random nucleotides tagged each cDNA molecule. TCRdb itself ran the 5' RACE reads through MiXCR, one entry per CDR3 protein. The sample lists hundreds of thousands of distinct CDR3 sequences, around two fifths occurring once. The CDR3 spans 15 residues. Trimming took 4 bases from V and 0 from J, leaving 14 bases between them. The V gene's germline CDR1 is SGHDT and CDR2 YYEEEE. Healthy Caucasian individuals from Russia aged roughly 6 to 90 served as donors.

The sequence derives from a man older than 75 in good health. Sequencing was performed on blood. The genes are TRBV5-6 and TRBJ2-7, with D possibly being TRBD2 (5 bases). For the CDR3, the DNA is TGTGCCAGCAGCCGGAGGTCCACCAGCTCCTACGAGCAGTACTTC. This sequence encodes CASSRRSTSSYEQYF.